Below, 14 T cell receptor beta chains from the same sample are listed, as sequenced in a study of shared clonotypes between healthy human individuals. Sequencing used immunoSEQ multiplex PCR; TCRdb keeps in-frame clones, though not all of them. The sample lists about 610,000 clones; 97% were seen once. Input material: naive CD4+ T cells sorted from blood. Subset in this sample: CD45RA+ positively selected. The receptors come from a woman aged 25 to 39 in good health.

The J gene is TRBJ1-1, the V gene TRBV11-2; D might be TRBD1 (6 bases). V lost 2 bases and J 3 bases, leaving 7 bases between the germline ends. The CDR3 loop spans 13 amino acids. Germline CDR1 SGHAT, CDR2 FQNNGV. This chain's CDR3 is CASSLSGDTEAFF. The CDR3 bases are TGTGCCAGCAGCTTATCAGGGGACACTGAAGCTTTCTTT.

This chain uses TRBV28 with TRBJ1-6, with D perhaps matching TRBD1 (6 bases). The germline V gene has CDR1 MDHEN and CDR2 SYDVKM. This CDR3 comprises 14 residues. Trimming removed 4 bases from V and 7 bases from J, with 11 bases in between. Here the CDR3 DNA reads TGTGCCAGCAGTTCTTCAGGGGAGAATTCACCCCTCCACTTT. Translated: CASSSSGENSPLHF.

This clone was recorded once. Written as DNA, the CDR3 is TGTGCCAGTAGTATAGGGTTTTCGCGGGGACAGGGGCGAGAGACCCAGTACTTC. This encodes CASSIGFSRGQGRETQYF. The chain joins TRBV19 to TRBJ2-5; 10 bases are a match to TRBD1. J lost 4 bases, V lost 1 base, and 12 bases had no gene match. Germline CDR1 LNHDA, CDR2 SQIVND (reference sequence). The CDR3 loop spans 18 amino acids.

J is TRBJ1-2 and V is TRBV28, with D possibly being TRBD1 (5 bases). This CDR3 has 17 residues. The germline V and J ends were trimmed by 3 bases and 4 bases, with 21 bases remaining between them. CDR1 and CDR2 from the germline V gene are MDHEN and SYDVKM. This CDR3 is CASSFVLVGGVGYGYTF. The CDR3 DNA is TGTGCCAGCAGTTTCGTTCTCGTTGGGGGGGTCGGCTATGGCTACACCTTC.

The chain uses TRBV29-1 and TRBJ1-2; a possible D gene is TRBD1 (5 bases). Germline V CDR1 and CDR2: SQVTM, ANQGSEA. Trimming took off 4 bases at V and 2 bases at J, with 5 bases between the two ends. The CDR3 is made up of 11 amino acids. CDR3 region: CSVAGNYGYTF. The CDR3 bases are TGCAGCGTTGCAGGGAACTATGGCTACACCTTC.

Only one count was recorded for this clone. The genes are TRBV15 and TRBJ2-1; 9 bases agree with TRBD2. The CDR3 spans 19 residues. CDR1 LNHNV and CDR2 YYDKDF come from the germline V gene (reference sequence). J lost 3 bases, V lost 5 bases, and 17 bases had no gene match. The CDR3 region is CATSWGNKKGLAGYNEQFF. In nucleotides, the CDR3 is TGTGCCACCAGCTGGGGTAACAAGAAGGGACTAGCCGGCTACAATGAGCAGTTCTTC.

This rearrangement joins TRBV5-1 to TRBJ2-3; D is perhaps TRBD1 (5 bases). This CDR3 region has 16 residues. Trimming cost V 1 base and J 0 bases, with 12 bases left between them. Germline values: CDR1 SGHRS, CDR2 YFSETQ. For the CDR3, the DNA is TGCGCCAGCAGCTTGCACAGGACAACTAGCACAGATACGCAGTATTTT. This sequence encodes CASSLHRTTSTDTQYF.

This chain uses TRBV28 with TRBJ2-2; either TRBD1 or TRBD2 may fit D (5 bases each). V was pared by 3 bases and J by 5 bases, with 13 bases between. In germline, CDR1 is MDHEN, CDR2 SYDVKM. This CDR3 spans 15 amino acids. Here the CDR3 reads CASSLARAGTGELFF. CDR3 DNA: TGTGCCAGCAGTTTGGCCAGGGCGGGTACCGGGGAGCTGTTTTTT.

This sequence joins TRBV9 and TRBJ1-1; no clear D gene. V lost 6 bases and J lost 0, with 15 bases in between. This CDR3 has 15 amino acids. The V gene's germline CDR1 is SGDLS and CDR2 YYNGEE. DNA of the CDR3: TGTGCCAGCACCGCTATCTTAACACTGAACACTGAAGCTTTCTTT. It codes for CASTAILTLNTEAFF.

The CDR3 DNA reads as TGCGCCAGCAGCTTGGATGGAGCAGTGAATGAGCAGTTCTTC. Translated: CASSLDGAVNEQFF. The J gene is TRBJ2-1, the V gene TRBV5-1; D is unresolved. This CDR3 is 14 amino acids long. V was pared by 0 bases and J by 7 bases, with 11 bases between. The V gene's germline CDR1 is SGHRS and CDR2 YFSETQ.

The chain employs TRBV2 and TRBJ1-1, with a tentative D call TRBD1 (5 bases). Germline V gives CDR1 SNHLY, CDR2 FYNNEI. V was trimmed by 7 bases and J by 9 bases, leaving 21 bases between them. The CDR3 spans 14 residues. The DNA for the CDR3 is TGTGCCAGCACCCTCCCCCAGGGCGGACTTAAAGCTTTCTTT. This codes for CASTLPQGGLKAFF.

CDR3 sequence (DNA): TGTGCCAGCAGCCAGGAATCCGGGACAGGGCGCTACGAGCAGTACTTC. Translating gives CASSQESGTGRYEQYF. The chain is built from TRBV4-2 and TRBJ2-7; 9 positions agree with TRBD1. V gave up 3 bases and J gave up 3 bases; unmatched junction bases: 9. The CDR3 spans 16 residues. Germline V gives CDR1 LGHNA, CDR2 YNFKEQ.

The chain couples TRBV4-1 to TRBJ2-4, with 9 bases aligning to TRBD1. The germline gives CDR1 MGHRA, CDR2 YSYEKL. Trimming removed 3 bases from V and 8 bases from J; junction bases left unmatched: 8. The CDR3 is made up of 15 amino acids. The CDR3 nucleotides are TGCGCCAGCAGCCACCCGGGGACAGGGACGGACATTCAGTACTTC. As protein: CASSHPGTGTDIQYF.

This chain joins TRBV9 and TRBJ2-7, with 8 positions matching TRBD1. Trimming took 4 bases from V and 3 from J; bases not matched to a gene: 6. Germline V gene data show CDR1 as SGDLS and CDR2 as YYNGEE. There are 14 residues in the CDR3. The CDR3: CASSIGTGGYEQYF. The DNA for the CDR3 is TGTGCCAGCAGCATTGGGACAGGCGGCTACGAGCAGTACTTC.